The rows below give T cell receptor beta chains drawn from one sample of a study of blood T cell repertoires in COVID-19. The data were produced by immunoSEQ multiplex PCR, yet TCRdb's version contains in-frame clones alone and is incomplete. The data hold some 330,000 clones, with roughly 80% observed a single time. Sequenced input: PBMCs or T cells enriched from blood (not recorded which). These receptor sequences come from a woman aged 45-59 years who had recovered from COVID-19. CDR3s include the opening cysteine and the closing phenylalanine or tryptophan.

j_call	v_call	cdr3_aa
TRBJ2-3	TRBV28	CASSLGGLAGVGTDTQYF
TRBJ2-1	TRBV27	CASSLRTSSTYNEQFF
TRBJ2-1	TRBV7-2	CASSSYTYNEQFF
TRBJ2-6	TRBV5-6	CASSTDGLGGSGANVLTF
TRBJ1-3	TRBV30	CAWSDRATGNTIYF
TRBJ2-1	TRBV6-2/TRBV6-3	CASSLQGNEQFF
TRBJ2-7	TRBV7-2	CASSLISGGGAYEQYF
TRBJ1-3	TRBV10-2	CASNPGTAGNTIYF
TRBJ1-2	TRBV5-5	CASSLGLGSAWTF
TRBJ2-7	TRBV30	CAWSVARAGINEQYF
TRBJ1-2	TRBV6-2/TRBV6-3	CASSTRRDSKTNYGYTF
TRBJ1-1	TRBV3-1/TRBV3-2	CASRRQGFDEAFF
TRBJ1-2	TRBV5-1	CASSPKTGGHGYTF
TRBJ1-2	TRBV9	CASSVDPTTGPNGYTF
TRBJ1-4	TRBV6-5	CASSYAPGAHEKLFF
TRBJ1-2	TRBV13	CASSLSPQGIYNYGYTF
TRBJ2-7	TRBV6-5	CASRPTGPRVHEQYF
TRBJ1-2	TRBV18	CASSMTRDSPNYGYTF
TRBJ1-1	TRBV6-2/TRBV6-3	CASSSAGEAFF
TRBJ1-2	TRBV15	CATSRDPQPTNYGYTF
TRBJ1-5	TRBV4-1	CASSQEITGRDQPQHF
TRBJ2-7	TRBV9	CASSASPGGEQYF
TRBJ1-5	TRBV20-1	CSASDRAGTQQPQHF
TRBJ1-2	TRBV12-3/TRBV12-4	CASSLARTGRSF